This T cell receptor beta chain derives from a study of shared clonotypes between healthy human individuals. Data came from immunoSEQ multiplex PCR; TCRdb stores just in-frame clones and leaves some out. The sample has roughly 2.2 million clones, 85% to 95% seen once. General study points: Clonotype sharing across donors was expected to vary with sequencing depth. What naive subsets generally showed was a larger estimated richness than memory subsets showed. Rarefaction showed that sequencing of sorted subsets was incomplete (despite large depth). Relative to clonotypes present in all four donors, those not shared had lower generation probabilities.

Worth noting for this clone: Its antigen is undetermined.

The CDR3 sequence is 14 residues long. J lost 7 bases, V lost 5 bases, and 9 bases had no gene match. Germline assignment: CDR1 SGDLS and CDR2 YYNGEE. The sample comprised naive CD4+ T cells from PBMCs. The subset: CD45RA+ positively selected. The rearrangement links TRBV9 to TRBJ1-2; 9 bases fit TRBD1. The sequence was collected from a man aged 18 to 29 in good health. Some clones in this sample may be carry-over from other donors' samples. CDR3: CASRKDRGGGGYTF. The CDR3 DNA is TGTGCCAGCAGAAAGGACAGGGGTGGAGGTGGCTACACCTTC.